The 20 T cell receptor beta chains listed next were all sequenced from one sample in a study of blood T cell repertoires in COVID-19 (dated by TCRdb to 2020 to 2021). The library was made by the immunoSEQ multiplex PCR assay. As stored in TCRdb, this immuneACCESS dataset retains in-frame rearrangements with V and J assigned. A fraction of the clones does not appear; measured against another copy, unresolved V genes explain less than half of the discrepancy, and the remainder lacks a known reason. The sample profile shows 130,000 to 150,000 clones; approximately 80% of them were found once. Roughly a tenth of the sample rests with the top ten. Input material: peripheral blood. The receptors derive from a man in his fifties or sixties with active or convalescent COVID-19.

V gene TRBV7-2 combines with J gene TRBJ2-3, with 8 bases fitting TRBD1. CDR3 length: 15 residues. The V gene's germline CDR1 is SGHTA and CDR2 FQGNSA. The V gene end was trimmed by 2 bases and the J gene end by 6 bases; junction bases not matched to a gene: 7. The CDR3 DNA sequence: TGTGCCAGCAGCTTACACCAGGGGGCGCGGGATACGCAGTATTTT. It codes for CASSLHQGARDTQYF.

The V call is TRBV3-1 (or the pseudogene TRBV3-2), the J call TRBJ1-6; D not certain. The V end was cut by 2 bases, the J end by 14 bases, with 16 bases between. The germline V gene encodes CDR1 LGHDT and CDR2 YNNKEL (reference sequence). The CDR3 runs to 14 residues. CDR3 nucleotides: TGTGCCAGCAGCCAACAGCTCGGATCTGAGGCCCTCCACTTT. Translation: CASSQQLGSEALHF.

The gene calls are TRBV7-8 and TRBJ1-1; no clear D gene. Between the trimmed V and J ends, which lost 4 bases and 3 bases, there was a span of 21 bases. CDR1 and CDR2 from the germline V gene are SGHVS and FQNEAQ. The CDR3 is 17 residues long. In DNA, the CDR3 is TGTGCCAGCAGCTCGAGGGCCGTTAAGCAGAGGGACACTGAAGCTTTCTTT. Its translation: CASSSRAVKQRDTEAFF.

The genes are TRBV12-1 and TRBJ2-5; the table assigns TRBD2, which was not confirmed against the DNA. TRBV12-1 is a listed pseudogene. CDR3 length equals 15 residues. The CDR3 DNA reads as TGTGCCAGCAGCCAGATAGCGGGGGGTCTTGAGACCCAGTACTTC. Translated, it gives CASSQIAGGLETQYF.

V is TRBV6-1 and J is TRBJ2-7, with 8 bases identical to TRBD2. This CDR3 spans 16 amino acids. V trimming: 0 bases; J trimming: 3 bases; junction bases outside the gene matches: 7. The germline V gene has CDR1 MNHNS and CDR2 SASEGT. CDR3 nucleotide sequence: TGTGCCAGCAGTGAAGCCGGGGGGGCCGGGCTCTACGAGCAGTACTTC. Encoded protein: CASSEAGGAGLYEQYF.

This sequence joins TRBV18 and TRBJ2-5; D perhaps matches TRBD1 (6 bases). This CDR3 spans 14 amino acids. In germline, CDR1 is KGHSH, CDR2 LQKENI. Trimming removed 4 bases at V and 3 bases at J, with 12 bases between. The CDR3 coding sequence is TGTGCCAGCTCACGGACAGTTAATGAAGAGACCCAGTACTTC. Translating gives CASSRTVNEETQYF.

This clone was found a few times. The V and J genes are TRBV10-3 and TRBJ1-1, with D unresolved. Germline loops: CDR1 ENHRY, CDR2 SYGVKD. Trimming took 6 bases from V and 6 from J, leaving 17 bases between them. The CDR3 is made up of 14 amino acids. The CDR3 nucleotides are TGTGCCATCAGGACAAATGGTTTAGGCGCTGAAGCTTTCTTT. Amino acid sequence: CAIRTNGLGAEAFF.

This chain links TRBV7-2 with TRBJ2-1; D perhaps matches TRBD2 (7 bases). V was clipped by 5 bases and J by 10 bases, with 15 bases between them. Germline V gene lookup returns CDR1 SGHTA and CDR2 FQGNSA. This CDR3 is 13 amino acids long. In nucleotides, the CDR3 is TGTGCCAGCAGCCTAGGGGGGGGGCGAGAGCAGTTCTTC. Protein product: CASSLGGGREQFF.

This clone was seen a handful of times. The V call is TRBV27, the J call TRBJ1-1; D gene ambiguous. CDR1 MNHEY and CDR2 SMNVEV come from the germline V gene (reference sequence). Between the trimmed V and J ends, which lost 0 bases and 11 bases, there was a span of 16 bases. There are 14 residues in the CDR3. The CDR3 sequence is CASSLSMEAGKAFF. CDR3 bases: TGTGCCAGCAGTTTATCGATGGAGGCGGGTAAGGCTTTCTTT.

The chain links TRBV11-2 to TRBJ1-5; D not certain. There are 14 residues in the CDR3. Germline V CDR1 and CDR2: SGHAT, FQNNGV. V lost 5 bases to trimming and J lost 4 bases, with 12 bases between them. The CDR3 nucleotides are TGTGCCAGCAGCGCGGGATCGGGGAATCAGCCCCAGCATTTT. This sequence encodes CASSAGSGNQPQHF.

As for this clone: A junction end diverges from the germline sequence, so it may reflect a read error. DNA for the CDR3: TGTGCTAGCAGCCCGTGGACTAGCGGTGGGGAGACCCAGTACTTC. Translated: CASSPWTSGGETQYF. The V gene is TRBV7-7, the J gene TRBJ2-5; TRBD2 matches 10 bases. The CDR3 has 15 residues. Germline-derived CDR1 and CDR2 are SSHAT and FNYEAQ (reference sequence).

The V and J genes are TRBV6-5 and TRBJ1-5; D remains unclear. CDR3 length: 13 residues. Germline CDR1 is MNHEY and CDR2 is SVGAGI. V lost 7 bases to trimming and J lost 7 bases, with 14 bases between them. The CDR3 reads CASTWEGKQPQHF. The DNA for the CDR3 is TGTGCCAGCACCTGGGAGGGAAAACAGCCCCAGCATTTT.

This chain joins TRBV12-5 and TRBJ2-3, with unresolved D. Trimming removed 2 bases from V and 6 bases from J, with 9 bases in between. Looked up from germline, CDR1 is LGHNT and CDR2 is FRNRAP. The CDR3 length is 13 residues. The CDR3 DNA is TGTGCTAGTGGTTTGCTAGGATCCGATACGCAGTATTTT. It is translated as CASGLLGSDTQYF.

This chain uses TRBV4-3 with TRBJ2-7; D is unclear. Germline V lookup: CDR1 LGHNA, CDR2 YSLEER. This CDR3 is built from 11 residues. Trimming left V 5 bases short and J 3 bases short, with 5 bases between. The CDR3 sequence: CASSNSYEQYF. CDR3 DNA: TGCGCCAGCAGCAACAGCTACGAGCAGTACTTC.

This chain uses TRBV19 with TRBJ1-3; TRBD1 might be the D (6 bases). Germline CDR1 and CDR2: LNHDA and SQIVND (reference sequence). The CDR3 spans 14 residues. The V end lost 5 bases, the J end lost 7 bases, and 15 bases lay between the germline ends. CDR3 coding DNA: TGTGCCAGTAGTCGAGGGGGTCCGGAGAACACCATATATTTT. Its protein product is CASSRGGPENTIYF.

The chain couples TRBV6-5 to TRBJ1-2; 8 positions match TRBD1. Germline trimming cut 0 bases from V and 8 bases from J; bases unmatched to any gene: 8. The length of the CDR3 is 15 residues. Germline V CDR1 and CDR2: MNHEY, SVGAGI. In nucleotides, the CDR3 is TGTGCCAGCAGTTACTCTGGGACAGGATTTAGCGGCTACACCTTC. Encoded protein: CASSYSGTGFSGYTF.

In DNA, the CDR3 is TGTGCCATCGGACTAGCGGGTAACAATGAGCAGTTCTTC. As protein: CAIGLAGNNEQFF. J is TRBJ2-1 and V is TRBV10-3; 11 bases map to TRBD2. Trimming took 8 bases from V and 5 from J; bases not matched to a gene: 2. CDR1 and CDR2 (germline): ENHRY, SYGVKD. The CDR3 is 13 amino acids.

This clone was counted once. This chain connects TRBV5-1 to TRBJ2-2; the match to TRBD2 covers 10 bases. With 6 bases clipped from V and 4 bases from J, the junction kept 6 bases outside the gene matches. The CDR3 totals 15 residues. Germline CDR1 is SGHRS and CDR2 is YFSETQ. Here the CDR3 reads CASNVAGGRTGELFF. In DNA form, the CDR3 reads TGCGCCAGCAACGTAGCGGGGGGCCGCACCGGGGAGCTGTTTTTT.

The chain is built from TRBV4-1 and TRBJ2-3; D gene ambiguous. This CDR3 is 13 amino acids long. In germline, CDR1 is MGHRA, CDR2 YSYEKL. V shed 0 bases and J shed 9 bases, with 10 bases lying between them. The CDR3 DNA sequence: TGCGCCAGCAGCCAAGATCCCACCCTAACGCAGTATTTT. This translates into CASSQDPTLTQYF.

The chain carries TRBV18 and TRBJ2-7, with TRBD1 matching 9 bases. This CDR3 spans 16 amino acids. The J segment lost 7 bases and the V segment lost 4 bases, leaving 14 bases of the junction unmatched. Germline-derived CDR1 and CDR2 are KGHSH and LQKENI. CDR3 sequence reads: CASSQLQGAQDGEQYF. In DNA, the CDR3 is TGTGCCAGCTCACAGTTACAGGGGGCGCAGGACGGGGAGCAGTACTTC.